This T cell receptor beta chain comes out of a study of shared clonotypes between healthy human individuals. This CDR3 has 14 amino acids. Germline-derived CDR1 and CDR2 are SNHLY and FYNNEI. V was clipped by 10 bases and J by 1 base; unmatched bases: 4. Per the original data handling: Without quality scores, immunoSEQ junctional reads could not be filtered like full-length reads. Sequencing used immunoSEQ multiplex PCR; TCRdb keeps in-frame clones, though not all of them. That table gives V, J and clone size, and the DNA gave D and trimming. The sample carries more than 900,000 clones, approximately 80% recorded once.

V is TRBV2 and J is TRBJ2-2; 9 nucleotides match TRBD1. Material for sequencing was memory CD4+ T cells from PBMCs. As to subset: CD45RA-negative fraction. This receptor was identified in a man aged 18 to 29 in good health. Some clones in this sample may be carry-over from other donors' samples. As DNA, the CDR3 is TGTGCCACCCAGGGACAGGGGAACACCGGGGAGCTGTTTTTT. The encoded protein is CATQGQGNTGELFF.